One T cell receptor beta chain is described in this entry. Its specificity is unknown. These data originate in a study of cytomegalovirus exposure and HLA in healthy donors. Study-wide results and limits: Cytomegalovirus association was assigned to about 150 TCR beta chains. In an earlier analysis, about 87% or about 30%: the productive usage of most TCR beta V segments.

The CDR3 loop spans 17 amino acids. Germline CDR1 SGHRS, CDR2 YFSETQ. Trimming shortened V by 6 bases and J by 2 bases, and 18 bases separated the two germline ends. 13 Jbeta primers and 60 Vbeta primers were used for the PCR. This table comes from immunoSEQ multiplex PCR, and its TCRdb copy is limited to in-frame clones, with some not included. The table records about 110,000 clones, over 70% of them present only once. The sequenced sample consisted of PBMCs. The V and J genes are TRBV5-1 and TRBJ2-6, with D hard to call. This TCR came from a male donor in good health and CMV-seropositive. The CDR3 loop is CASTPPWASPGANVLTF. In nucleotides, the CDR3 is TGCGCCAGCACCCCACCCTGGGCTTCCCCTGGGGCCAACGTCCTGACTTTC.